A few counts support the clone carrying this TCR beta chain. Its target is not known. These data originate in a study of Graves' ophthalmopathy and Graves' hyperthyroidism. Study-level results: From stable hyperthyroidism, ophthalmopathy was separated by a 13-signature model with 87.88% sensitivity and around 80% specificity. Its predictions of ophthalmopathy progression gave the model over 65% sensitivity and 72.22% specificity.

Exclusion criteria comprised other autoimmune diseases, uncontrolled infections, pregnancy or lactation in patients. The evidence that diagnosis relied on was clinical symptoms, serum thyroxine, TRAb, thyroid ultrasound and orbital computed tomography. The TCR beta CDR3 regions underwent amplification from RNA transcripts. First-round RT-PCR relied on HTBI primers, and a second-round multiplex PCR came next. TCRdb used MiXCR to reprocess the multiplex PCR reads, holding one entry per CDR3 protein. The sample yields around 1.1 million distinct CDR3 sequences, 36% seen once. This receptor was obtained from an adult man with Graves' hyperthyroidism. Input material: peripheral blood or thyroid tissue (not recorded which).

The DNA of the CDR3 is TGCAGTGCTAGAGGTCCGGGGGTTGAGTGGTCCTACGAGCAGTACTTC. It encodes CSARGPGVEWSYEQYF. The V gene is TRBV20-1, the J gene TRBJ2-7; tentatively, D is TRBD2 (6 bases). V lost 1 base and J lost 1, with 17 bases in between. The CDR3 has 16 residues. Per germline, CDR1 DFQATT and CDR2 SNEGSKA (reference sequence).